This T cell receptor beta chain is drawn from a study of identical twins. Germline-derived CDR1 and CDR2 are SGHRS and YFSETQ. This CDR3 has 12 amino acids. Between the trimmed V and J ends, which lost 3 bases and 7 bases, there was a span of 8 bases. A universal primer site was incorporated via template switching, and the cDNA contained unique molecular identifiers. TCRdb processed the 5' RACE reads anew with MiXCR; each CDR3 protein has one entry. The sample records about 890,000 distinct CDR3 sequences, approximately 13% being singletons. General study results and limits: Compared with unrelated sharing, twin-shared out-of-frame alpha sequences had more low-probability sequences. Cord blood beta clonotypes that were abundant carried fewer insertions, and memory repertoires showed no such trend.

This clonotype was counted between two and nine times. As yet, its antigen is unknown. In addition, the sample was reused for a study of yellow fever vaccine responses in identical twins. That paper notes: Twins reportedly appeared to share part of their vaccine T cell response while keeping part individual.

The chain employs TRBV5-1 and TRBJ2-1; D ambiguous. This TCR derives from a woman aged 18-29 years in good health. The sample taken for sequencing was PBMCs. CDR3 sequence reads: CASSWPGNEQFF. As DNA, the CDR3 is TGCGCCAGCAGCTGGCCTGGGAATGAGCAGTTCTTC.